This TCR beta chain originates from a study of T-cell reconstitution after alpha-beta-depleted transplantation in children. This clonotype turned up a few times. J was trimmed by 3 bases and V by 8 bases; bases with no gene match: 9. The CDR3 extends over 15 amino acids. Germline-derived CDR1 and CDR2 are MNHEY and SMNVEV (reference sequence). Researchers prepared the TCRbeta library using unique molecular identifiers, the study reports. TCRdb re-called the PCR reads through MiXCR, storing one row per CDR3 protein. The sample holds a few hundred thousand distinct CDR3 sequences, around 15% seen once. This clonotype was sampled from a boy under three years old who had a stem cell transplant for Wiskott-Aldrich syndrome, so the T cells may come from the graft donor. The chain uses TRBV27 and TRBJ2-1; 8 bases are shared with TRBD2. The input for sequencing was PBMCs, mostly from graft donor cells, taken 360 days after TCRalphabeta/CD19-depleted stem cell transplant. The CDR3, as DNA: TGTGCCAGCGGCCCTGCGGGGGGCCTCTACAATGAGCAGTTCTTC. It translates to CASGPAGGLYNEQFF.